Listed here are 23 T cell receptor beta chains from one sample, sequenced in a study of blood T cells in healthy people across ages (dated by TCRdb to between 2014 and 2017). Receptors were amplified or captured by 5' RACE. Sequencing instrument: Illumina HiSeq 2500. A second 7 to 11 cycle PCR used a sample-barcoded 5' primer and a J-beta primer mix. TCRdb's own reprocessing of the public reads used fastp at Q25 and MiXCR and kept productive beta chains. Rows matching on CDR3 protein sequence are summarized as one entry with the most common DNA and genes. The sample data list 1.5 million to 2 million distinct CDR3 sequences, and about 35% of these were observed just once. The top ten hold 11% of the sample. Sequencing used blood. Source of these receptors: a woman younger than 45 in good health.

This chain joins TRBV27 and TRBJ2-5; D may be TRBD2 (6 bases). The DNA matches TRBJ2-7 better at its end, which makes the J call doubtful. The CDR3 is 16 amino acids. Per the germline V gene, CDR1 is MNHEY and CDR2 is SMNVEV (reference sequence). CDR3 region: CASRSQEGSGLYEQYF. The CDR3 DNA sequence: TGTGCCAGCAGATCTCAGGAGGGTAGCGGTCTCTACGAGCAGTACTTC.

This chain links TRBV18 with TRBJ1-4; D possibly corresponds to TRBD1 (6 bases). Germline lookup yields CDR1 KGHSH and CDR2 LQKENI. This CDR3 is 15 amino acids long. Trimming left V 6 bases short and J 7 bases short, with 18 bases between. In DNA, the CDR3 is TGTGCCAGCTCCCCGACAGGTGGTCGGAGTGAAAAACTGTTTTTT. It encodes CASSPTGGRSEKLFF.

The V gene is TRBV7-9, the J gene TRBJ1-1; no clear D gene. Germline CDR1 is SEHNR and CDR2 is FQNEAQ (reference sequence). Trimming pared 5 bases from V and 4 bases from J, leaving 14 bases between. This CDR3 is 14 amino acids long. CDR3 residues: CASSPQDIGTEAFF. The CDR3 DNA reads as TGTGCCAGCAGCCCCCAAGACATAGGCACTGAAGCTTTCTTT.

This clonotype showed up just a few times. V gene TRBV10-3 combines with J gene TRBJ2-2; D unclear. Germline CDR1 ENHRY, CDR2 SYGVKD. This CDR3 is built from 13 residues. Trimming removed 8 bases at V and 4 bases at J, with 11 bases between. CDR3 region: CAIEPAVTGELFF. CDR3 bases: TGTGCCATCGAACCGGCGGTCACCGGGGAGCTGTTTTTT.

In this sample, this clonotype turned up many times. The J gene is TRBJ1-2, the V gene TRBV29-1, with D perhaps TRBD1 (6 bases). Trimming cost V 6 bases and J 8 bases, with 25 bases left between them. Germline V gene sequence: CDR1 SQVTM, CDR2 ANQGSEA. The CDR3 extends over 15 amino acids. The DNA for the CDR3 is TGCAGCGTGAGGCGCTCGGACAGTCTCTTAGGGGGCTACACCTTC. Protein sequence: CSVRRSDSLLGGYTF.

The chain carries TRBV7-9 and TRBJ1-2, with D uncertain. V was cut by 1 base and J by 1 base, with 7 bases left in between. Germline V gene sequence: CDR1 SEHNR, CDR2 FQNEAQ (reference sequence). The CDR3 sequence is 14 residues long. The CDR3: CASSLGVFNYGYTF. The CDR3 DNA reads TGTGCCAGCAGCTTAGGGGTCTTTAACTATGGCTACACCTTC.

This clonotype was recorded at least ten times. This chain connects TRBV10-3 to TRBJ2-5; D remains unclear. Germline loops: CDR1 ENHRY, CDR2 SYGVKD. The germline V and J ends were trimmed by 0 bases and 5 bases, with 7 bases remaining between them. There are 13 residues in the CDR3. The CDR3 reads CAISESPGETQYF. CDR3 nucleotides: TGTGCCATCAGTGAGTCGCCTGGGGAGACCCAGTACTTC.

This clonotype was seen many times. The CDR3 loop reads CASLRGGPTDTQYF. The CDR3 coding sequence is TGTGCCAGCCTTCGGGGGGGCCCAACAGATACGCAGTATTTT. V usage is TRBV7-9 and J usage is TRBJ2-3; 8 nucleotides agree with TRBD2. Losses at the gene ends were 8 bases for V and 3 bases for J; bases not matched to a gene: 7. This CDR3 spans 14 amino acids. Germline V gene data show CDR1 as SEHNR and CDR2 as FQNEAQ (reference sequence).

This clonotype was detected only a few times. The gene calls are TRBV4-1 and TRBJ2-5; either TRBD1 or TRBD2 may fit D (5 bases each). Germline CDR1 reads MGHRA; CDR2 reads YSYEKL. The CDR3 length is 13 residues. V lost 8 bases to trimming and J lost 5 bases, with 15 bases between them. CDR3 in amino acids: CASALREGETQYF. CDR3 in DNA: TGCGCCAGCGCATTACGCGAGGGGGAGACCCAGTACTTC.

On this clonotype: This clone may be a read error of a much larger clone one base away. The rearrangement links TRBV12-3 or TRBV12-4 to TRBJ1-2, with 7 bases aligning to TRBD1. V lost 4 bases, J lost 2 bases, and 4 bases stayed unmatched. The CDR3 has 14 amino acids. The CDR3 is CASSCQGQNYGYTF. The CDR3 DNA sequence: TGTGCCAGCAGTTGCCAGGGACAGAACTATGGCTACACCTTC.

CDR3 sequence: CASSFSGEESEKLFF. The CDR3 nucleotides are TGTGCCAGCAGCTTCTCAGGGGAGGAGAGTGAAAAACTGTTTTTT. The J gene is TRBJ1-4, the V gene TRBV7-9; possibly TRBD1 for D (6 bases). V was pared by 3 bases and J by 7 bases, with 15 bases between. The germline CDR1 and CDR2 sequences are SEHNR and FQNEAQ (reference sequence). This CDR3 comprises 15 residues.

This clonotype was seen a few times. The chain uses TRBV4-2 and TRBJ2-7, with a possible D match to TRBD2 (6 bases). Germline assignment: CDR1 LGHNA and CDR2 YNFKEQ. The CDR3 runs to 14 residues. V lost 0 bases to trimming and J lost 5 bases, with 11 bases between them. This chain's CDR3 is CASSQESASDEQYF. The CDR3 nucleotides are TGTGCCAGCAGCCAAGAATCAGCTAGCGACGAGCAGTACTTC.

This clonotype was seen a handful of times. V and J are TRBV6-5 and TRBJ2-3; the match to TRBD1 covers 9 bases. Per germline, CDR1 MNHEY and CDR2 SVGAGI. CDR3 length: 16 amino acids. After removal of 4 bases from V and 1 base from J, the junction contained 6 bases not matched to a gene. The CDR3 spells CASSSPRQGGTDTQYF. CDR3 coding DNA: TGTGCCAGCAGTTCCCCGAGACAGGGGGGCACAGATACGCAGTATTTT.

The chain uses TRBV15 and TRBJ2-1; D call uncertain. Germline V gives CDR1 LNHNV, CDR2 YYDKDF (reference sequence). This CDR3 contains 16 residues. Trimming took off 0 bases at V and 7 bases at J, with 16 bases between the two ends. CDR3 protein: CATSRDKRAPQNEQFF. The CDR3 bases are TGTGCCACCAGCAGAGATAAACGGGCCCCCCAGAATGAGCAGTTCTTC.

This clonotype was seen many times. The chain links TRBV4-1 to TRBJ2-5; TRBD1 matches 9 bases. Germline assignment: CDR1 MGHRA and CDR2 YSYEKL. Trimming took 1 base from V and 5 from J; bases not matched to a gene: 5. This CDR3 comprises 15 residues. The CDR3 protein is CASSQGTGGLETQYF. For the CDR3, the DNA is TGCGCCAGCAGCCAAGGAACAGGGGGCCTTGAGACCCAGTACTTC.

This clonotype was recorded a few times. The chain links TRBV29-1 to TRBJ1-2; 7 nucleotides agree with TRBD1. Germline-derived CDR1 and CDR2 are SQVTM and ANQGSEA. V shed 7 bases, J shed 4 bases, and the junction held 6 bases outside the gene matches. The CDR3 has 12 amino acids. Here the CDR3 DNA reads TGCAGCGCTACAGGGGTCGGCTATGGCTACACCTTC. Translation: CSATGVGYGYTF.

The chain combines TRBV27 with TRBJ2-5; TRBD1 might be the D (6 bases). CDR1 and CDR2 (germline): MNHEY, SMNVEV (reference sequence). V was clipped by 0 bases and J by 3 bases, with 14 bases between them. This CDR3 is 16 amino acids long. CDR3 DNA: TGTGCCAGCAGTTTATCGGCAGGGGCTCTGAAAGAGACCCAGTACTTC. Its protein is CASSLSAGALKETQYF.

The chain combines TRBV3-1 with TRBJ2-2, with TRBD2 matching over 8 bases. Germline assignment: CDR1 LGHDT and CDR2 YNNKEL (reference sequence). The CDR3 sequence is 17 residues long. V shed 2 bases and J 4 bases; nucleotides not matched to a gene: 9. CDR3 DNA: TGTGCCAGCAGCCAACCCTTAGCGGGAATGACCACCGGGGAGCTGTTTTTT. It encodes CASSQPLAGMTTGELFF.

This clonotype was detected only a few times. The rearrangement uses TRBV20-1 and TRBJ2-5; tentatively, D is TRBD1 (6 bases). This CDR3 region has 13 residues. The V gene's germline CDR1 is DFQATT and CDR2 SNEGSKA (reference sequence). Trimming took 5 bases from V and 5 from J, leaving 15 bases between them. The CDR3 sequence is CSALPGQGETQYF. CDR3 in DNA: TGCAGTGCTCTCCCGGGGCAGGGGGAGACCCAGTACTTC.

The V and J genes are TRBV6-5 and TRBJ1-5; unclear D gene. V was pared by 0 bases and J by 6 bases, with 6 bases between. Germline V gene lookup returns CDR1 MNHEY and CDR2 SVGAGI. The CDR3 loop spans 13 amino acids. DNA for the CDR3: TGTGCCAGCAGTTACTCGAGGGCTCAGCCCCAGCATTTT. Its protein is CASSYSRAQPQHF.

J is TRBJ2-7 and V is TRBV7-9, with D possibly being TRBD2 (6 bases). V was shortened by 2 bases and J by 5 bases, with 19 bases between the two germline ends. CDR1 and CDR2 from the germline V gene are SEHNR and FQNEAQ (reference sequence). The CDR3 loop spans 16 amino acids. The CDR3 loop reads CASSLSRGRGSDEQYF. The DNA for the CDR3 is TGTGCCAGCAGCTTAAGTCGGGGGAGAGGAAGCGACGAGCAGTACTTC. The entire variable domain, with the rest obtained from reference TRBV7-9 and TRBJ2-7, is as follows: DTGVSQNPRHKITKRGQNVTFRCDPISEHNRLYWYRQTLGQGPEFLTYFQNEAQLEKSRLLSDRFSAERPKGSFSTLEIQRTEQGDSAMYLCASSLSRGRGSDEQYFGPGTRLTVT.

The CDR3 bases are TGTGCCATGCAGGACACCGGGGAGCTGTTTTTT. Protein sequence: CAMQDTGELFF. V usage is TRBV10-3 and J usage is TRBJ2-2; D gene uncertain. This CDR3 comprises 11 residues. CDR1 ENHRY and CDR2 SYGVKD come from the germline V gene. The V end was cut by 9 bases, the J end by 3 bases, with 5 bases between.

The V call is TRBV11-2, the J call TRBJ1-1; tentative D call: TRBD1 (5 bases). V was pared by 1 base and J by 4 bases, with 13 bases between. The CDR3 sequence is 15 residues long. Germline loops: CDR1 SGHAT, CDR2 FQNNGV. The CDR3 region has the DNA TGTGCCAGCAGCTTAGCAGGGCGATATGGCACTGAAGCTTTCTTT. Its translation: CASSLAGRYGTEAFF.